A selection of T cell receptor beta chains follows, all from one sample in a study of T cell responses to AZD1222 COVID-19 vaccine. TCRdb keeps only in-frame clones here, not all; method: immunoSEQ multiplex PCR. Of 110,000 or so clones in the sample, roughly 85% were seen once. The source was peripheral blood, collected on day 0 of AZD1222 vaccination. These TCRs come from an adult in good health. Both conserved end residues are part of each CDR3. A D gene is named only where the DNA matches it firmly. Clone size is given for some rows only: seen once, a few or many times, or a class if the clone is expanded.

D,V,length,size,J,DNA,CDR3
NA,TRBV24-1,18,few,TRBJ1-5,TGTGCCACCAGTGATCCACTGCGGGCGGACTATAGCAATCAGCCCCAGCATTTT,CATSDPLRADYSNQPQHF
TRBD1,TRBV27,16,NA,TRBJ1-5,TGTGCCAGCAGCAAAGAAAGGACAGGGGGGAATCAGCCCCAGCATTTT,CASSKERTGGNQPQHF
NA,TRBV25-1,18,NA,TRBJ2-7,TGTGCCAGCAGTTCATCAGTCGATGGCATTTCAACCTCCTACGAGCAGTACTTC,CASSSSVDGISTSYEQYF
TRBD1,TRBV6-5,14,NA,TRBJ1-1,TGTGCCAGCAGTACAGGACAGGGGTGGACTGAAGCTTTCTTT,CASSTGQGWTEAFF
TRBD1,TRBV28,13,once,TRBJ1-2,TGTGCCAGCAGTTCAGAGACAGGGTCAGGCTACACCTTC,CASSSETGSGYTF
NA,TRBV27,14,NA,TRBJ1-4,TGTGCCAGCAGCCCCGAGGCAGGGGTGGAAAAACTGTTTTTT,CASSPEAGVEKLFF
TRBD2,TRBV5-4,14,NA,TRBJ2-1,TGTGCCAGCAGCTTGGAGACTAGCCGGAATGAGCAGTTCTTC,CASSLETSRNEQFF
TRBD1,TRBV18,13,NA,TRBJ2-7,TGTGCCAGCTCACCCGGGACAGGGTTCGAGCAGTACTTC,CASSPGTGFEQYF
NA,TRBV7-2,15,NA,TRBJ2-7,TGTGCCAGCAGGTCAAACCCCACGAATTTCTACGAGCAGTACTTC,CASRSNPTNFYEQYF
NA,TRBV4-2,15,NA,TRBJ1-1,TGTGCCAGCAGCCATGGACTAGGAATGAACACTGAAGCTTTCTTT,CASSHGLGMNTEAFF
NA,TRBV7-9,14,NA,TRBJ2-7,TGTGCCAGCAGCGAAGACCTCCTTCCCTACGAGCAGTACTTC,CASSEDLLPYEQYF
NA,TRBV11-2,19,NA,TRBJ1-1,TGTGCCAGCAGCTTAGAGGATGTGGAGATGACAGCCCCGAACACTGAAGCTTTCTTT,CASSLEDVEMTAPNTEAFF
NA,TRBV4-2,12,NA,TRBJ1-4,TGTGCCAGCAGCCAAGAGGGTGAAAAACTGTTTTTT,CASSQEGEKLFF
TRBD1,TRBV10-3,14,NA,TRBJ2-3,TGTGCCATCAGAACGACAGGGAGCACAGATACGCAGTATTTT,CAIRTTGSTDTQYF
NA,TRBV18,14,NA,TRBJ2-1,TGTGCCAGCTCAGCATATCGGGGCCACAATGAGCAGTTCTTC,CASSAYRGHNEQFF
NA,TRBV18,15,NA,TRBJ2-4,TGTGCCAGCTCACCACGGGGTTTGGCCGAAAACATTCAGTACTTC,CASSPRGLAENIQYF
NA,TRBV18,14,NA,TRBJ1-1,TGTGCCAGCTCACCACAGGGCCAGAACACTGAAGCTTTCTTT,CASSPQGQNTEAFF
NA,TRBV27,13,NA,TRBJ1-1,TGTGCCAGCAGTTTACAGGGTCGCACTGAAGCTTTCTTT,CASSLQGRTEAFF